This T cell receptor (beta chain) derives from a study of CD8+ T cells in alopecia areata. Extraction and reverse transcription of RNA yielded cDNA as the sequencing template. Only in-frame clones appear in the TCRdb table, and some are missing; sequencing was by immunoSEQ multiplex PCR. The sample holds about 300,000 clones, 55% to 75% seen once. Whole-study findings and limits: Tofacitinib significantly reduced both scalp clonality and expanded CD8+ clones among the top 100. Elevated clonality characterized lesional scalp relative to normal scalp, particularly in alopecia totalis/universalis.

The germline V and J ends were trimmed by 1 base and 4 bases, with 19 bases remaining between them. This CDR3 is 16 amino acids long. From germline, CDR1 is GTSNPN and CDR2 SVGIG (reference sequence). Treatment specified: oral pan-JAK inhibitor, 5-10 mg twice daily. With respect to this clone: The antigen remains unidentified.

The sequences come from CD4+ T cells sorted from blood, collected at week 24, from a patient treated with tofacitinib. This clonotype was sampled from a human donor with alopecia areata. The chain combines TRBV30 with TRBJ1-2, with unresolved D. CDR3 sequence: CAWSATPEVGRYGYTF. The DNA of the CDR3 is TGTGCCTGGAGTGCAACCCCCGAGGTTGGGCGCTATGGCTACACCTTC.